This paragraph covers one TCR beta chain sequence. In the original analysis: Reference gene primer amplification gave estimated nucleated cell counts. Profiling relied on immunoSEQ multiplex PCR, and the TCRdb table lists in-frame clones only, not all of them. The V and J calls and the clone size are those of that table, but D and trimming were determined from the DNA. The table has roughly 140,000 clones, around 84% seen once. Germline lookup yields CDR1 SQVTM and CDR2 ANQGSEA. V gave up 4 bases and J gave up 4 bases, with 10 bases separating them. The CDR3 totals 12 residues. In terms of age and location, participants ranged from roughly 18 to 90 years and lived in around 22 US areas. Membership in each cohort depended on participant-reported clinical history. The data were obtained in a study of blood T cell repertoires in COVID-19. Study details: In each case, the material was cDNA or gDNA derived from T cells, B-cell-depleted T cells, or PBMCs.

Sequencing used PBMCs or T cells enriched from blood (not recorded which). The rearrangement joins TRBV29-1 to TRBJ1-1; D call uncertain. This clonotype was obtained from a woman aged 45 to 65 who had been exposed to COVID-19. The CDR3 sequence is CSVGGGSTEAFF. DNA for the CDR3: TGCAGCGTTGGTGGCGGGAGCACTGAAGCTTTCTTT.